This T cell receptor beta chain was observed in a study of T cell repertoires in cytomegalovirus infection. About the study: Recently identified HLA-C-restricted CMV epitopes and well-studied HLA-B-restricted CMV epitopes were used by the study. Public TCR beta signatures were indicative of both CMV infection and a matching HLA type. Study results and caveats: HLA-C-restricted CMV-specific TCR beta clonotypes prevailed in the ex vivo response. The study identified carriers of CMV plus the relevant HLA from cumulative public TCR beta family frequency.

This clonotype occurred a few times. Antigen specificity is unknown. The V end was cut by 0 bases, the J end by 3 bases, with 7 bases between. The CDR3 covers 15 residues. The germline V gene encodes CDR1 KGHDR and CDR2 SFDVKD. TCRdb re-called the reads with MiXCR, one entry per CDR3 protein. The data show approximately 1,000,000 distinct CDR3 sequences, around 32% seen once. The sample in question was cultured CD8+ T cells from PBMCs, obtained from culture after CMV antigen stimulation. The V call is TRBV24-1, the J call TRBJ2-2, with D maybe TRBD2 (5 bases). The clonotype comes from a human donor in good health (CMV status not recorded). Some clones in this sample may be carry-over from other donors' samples. DNA for the CDR3: TGTGCCACCAGTGATTTGCAAGCGGACACCGGGGAGCTGTTTTTT. Translating it yields CATSDLQADTGELFF.